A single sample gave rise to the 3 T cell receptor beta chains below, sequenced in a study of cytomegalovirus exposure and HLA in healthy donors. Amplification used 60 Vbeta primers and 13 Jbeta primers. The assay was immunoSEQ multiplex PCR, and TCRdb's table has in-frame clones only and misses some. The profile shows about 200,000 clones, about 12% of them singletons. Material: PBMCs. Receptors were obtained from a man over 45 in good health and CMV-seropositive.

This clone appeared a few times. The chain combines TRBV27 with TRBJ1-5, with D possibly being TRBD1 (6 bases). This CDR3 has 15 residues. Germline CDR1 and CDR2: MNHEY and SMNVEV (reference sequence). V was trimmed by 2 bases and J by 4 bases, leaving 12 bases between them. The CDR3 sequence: CASSLRAGANQPQHF. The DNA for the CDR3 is TGTGCCAGCAGTTTACGCGCAGGGGCGAATCAGCCCCAGCATTTT.

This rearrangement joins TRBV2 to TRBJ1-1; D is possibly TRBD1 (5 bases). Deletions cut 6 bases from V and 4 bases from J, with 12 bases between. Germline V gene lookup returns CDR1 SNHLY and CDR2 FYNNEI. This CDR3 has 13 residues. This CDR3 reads CASSVTQGTEAFF. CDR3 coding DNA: TGTGCCAGCAGCGTAACCCAGGGCACTGAAGCTTTCTTT. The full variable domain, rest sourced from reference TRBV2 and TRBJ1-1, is EPEVTQTPSHQVTQMGQEVILRCVPISNHLYFYWYRQILGQKVEFLVSFYNNEISEKSEIFDDQFSVERPDGSNFTLKIRSTKLEDSAMYFCASSVTQGTEAFFGQGTRLTVV.

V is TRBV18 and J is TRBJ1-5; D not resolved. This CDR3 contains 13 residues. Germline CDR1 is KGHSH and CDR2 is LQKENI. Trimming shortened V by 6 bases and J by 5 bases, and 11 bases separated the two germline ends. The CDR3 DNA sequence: TGTGCCAGCTCCCCGGAGTTAGATCAGCCCCAGCATTTT. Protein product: CASSPELDQPQHF.